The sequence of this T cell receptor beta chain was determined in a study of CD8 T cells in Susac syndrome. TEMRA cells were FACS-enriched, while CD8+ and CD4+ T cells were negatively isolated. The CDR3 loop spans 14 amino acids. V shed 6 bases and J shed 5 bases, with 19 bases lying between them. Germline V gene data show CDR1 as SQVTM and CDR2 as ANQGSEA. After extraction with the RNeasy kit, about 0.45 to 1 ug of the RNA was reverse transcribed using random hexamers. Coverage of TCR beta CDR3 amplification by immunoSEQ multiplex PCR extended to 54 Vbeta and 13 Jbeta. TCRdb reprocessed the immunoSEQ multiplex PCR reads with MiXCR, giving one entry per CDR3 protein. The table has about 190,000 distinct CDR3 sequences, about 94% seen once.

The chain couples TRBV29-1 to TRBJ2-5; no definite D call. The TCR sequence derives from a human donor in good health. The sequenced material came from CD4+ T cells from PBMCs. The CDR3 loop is CSVSFGNSWETQYF. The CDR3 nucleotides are TGCAGCGTCTCGTTTGGAAACTCCTGGGAGACCCAGTACTTC.